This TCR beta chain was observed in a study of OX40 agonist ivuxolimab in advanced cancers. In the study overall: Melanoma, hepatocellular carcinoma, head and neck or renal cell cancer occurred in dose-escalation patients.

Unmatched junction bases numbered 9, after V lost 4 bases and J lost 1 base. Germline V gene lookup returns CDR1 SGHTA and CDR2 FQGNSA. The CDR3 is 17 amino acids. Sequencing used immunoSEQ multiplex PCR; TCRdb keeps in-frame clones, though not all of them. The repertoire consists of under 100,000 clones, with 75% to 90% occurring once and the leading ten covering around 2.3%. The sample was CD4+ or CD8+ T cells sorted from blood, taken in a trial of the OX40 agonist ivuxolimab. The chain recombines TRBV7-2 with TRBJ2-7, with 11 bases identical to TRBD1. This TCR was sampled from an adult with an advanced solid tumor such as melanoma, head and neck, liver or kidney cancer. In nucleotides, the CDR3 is TGTGCCAGCAGCTCTCCCCCGGGGGACAGGGGGTCCTACGAGCAGTACTTC. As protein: CASSSPPGDRGSYEQYF. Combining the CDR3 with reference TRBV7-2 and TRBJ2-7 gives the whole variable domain GAGVSQSPSNKVTEKGKDVELRCDPISGHTALYWYRQSLGQGLEFLIYFQGNSAPDKSGLPSDRFSAERTGGSVSTLTIQRTQQEDSAVYLCASSSPPGDRGSYEQYFGPGTRLTVT.